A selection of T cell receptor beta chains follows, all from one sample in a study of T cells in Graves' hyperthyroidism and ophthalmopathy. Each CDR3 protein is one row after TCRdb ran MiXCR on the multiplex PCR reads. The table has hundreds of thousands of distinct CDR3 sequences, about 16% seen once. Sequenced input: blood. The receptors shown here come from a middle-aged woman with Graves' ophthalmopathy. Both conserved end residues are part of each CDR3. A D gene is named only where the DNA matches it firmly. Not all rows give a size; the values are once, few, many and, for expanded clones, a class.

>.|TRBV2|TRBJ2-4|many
CASSPIGKNIQYF
TGTGCCAGCAGTCCCATCGGGAAAAACATTCAGTACTTC
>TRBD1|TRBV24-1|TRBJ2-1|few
CATSGDRDEQFF
TGTGCCACCAGTGGGGACAGGGATGAGCAGTTCTTC
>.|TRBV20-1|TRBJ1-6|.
CSARDSRGTNSPLHF
TGCAGTGCTAGAGATTCAAGAGGGACCAATTCACCCCTCCACTTT
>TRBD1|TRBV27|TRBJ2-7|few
CASRSGTGGIYEQYF
TGTGCCAGCAGGTCCGGGACAGGGGGCATCTACGAGCAGTACTTC
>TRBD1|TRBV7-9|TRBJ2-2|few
CASSLARGGRTGELFF
TGTGCCAGCAGCTTAGCGAGAGGGGGCAGGACCGGGGAGCTGTTTTTT
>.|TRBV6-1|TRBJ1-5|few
CASSELQGSNQPQHF
TGTGCCAGCAGTGAGCTACAGGGTAGCAATCAGCCCCAGCATTTT
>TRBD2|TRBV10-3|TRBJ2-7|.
CAISAEGGLGGYEQYF
TGTGCCATCAGCGCGGAAGGGGGACTAGGAGGTTACGAGCAGTACTTC
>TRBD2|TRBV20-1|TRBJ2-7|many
CSARSGTSGGGWEQYF
TGCAGTGCCCGTTCCGGGACTAGCGGGGGTGGCTGGGAGCAGTACTTC
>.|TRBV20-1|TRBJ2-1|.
CSASWTYEQFF
TGCAGTGCTAGCTGGACGTATGAGCAGTTCTTC
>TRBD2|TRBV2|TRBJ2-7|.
CASSSSGRGLEQYF
TGTGCCAGCAGTTCCAGCGGGAGGGGGCTGGAGCAGTACTTC
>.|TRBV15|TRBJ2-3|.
CATSRDASSPEGNTQYF
TGTGCCACCAGCAGAGATGCTTCTAGCCCAGAAGGGAATACGCAGTATTTT
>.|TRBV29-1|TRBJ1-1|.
CSVRSGDTEAFF
TGCAGCGTCCGAAGTGGGGACACTGAAGCTTTCTTT
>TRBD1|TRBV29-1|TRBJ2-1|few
CSGGLYRGNYNEQFF
TGCAGCGGTGGGCTGTACAGGGGAAACTACAATGAGCAGTTCTTC
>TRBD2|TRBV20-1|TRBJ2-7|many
CSAGGGSTGEQYF
TGCAGTGCTGGGGGGGGGTCCACCGGCGAGCAGTACTTC
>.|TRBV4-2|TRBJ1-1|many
CASSQDGGGRAMNTEAFF
TGTGCCAGCAGCCAAGATGGAGGGGGTAGGGCAATGAACACTGAAGCTTTCTTT
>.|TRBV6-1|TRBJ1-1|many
CASSLRGFGEAFF
TGTGCCAGCAGTTTACGGGGCTTCGGTGAAGCTTTCTTT
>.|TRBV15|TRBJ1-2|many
CATSRYGRGTLYGYTF
TGTGCCACCAGCAGATATGGCAGGGGAACCTTGTATGGCTACACCTTC
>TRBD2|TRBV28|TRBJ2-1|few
CTSSSPVLAGGNEQFF
TGTACCAGCAGCTCCCCGGTGTTAGCGGGAGGCAATGAGCAGTTCTTC
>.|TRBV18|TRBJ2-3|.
CASSPQGQDTQYF
TGTGCCAGCTCACCCCAGGGTCAGGATACGCAGTATTTT
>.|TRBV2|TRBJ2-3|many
CASKERVTDTQYF
TGTGCCAGCAAGGAGCGGGTCACAGATACGCAGTATTTT
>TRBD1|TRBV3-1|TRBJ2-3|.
CASSFPGTGTDTQYF
TGTGCCAGCAGCTTCCCGGGGACAGGCACAGATACGCAGTATTTT